This TCR beta chain originates from a study of regulatory T cells in long-lasting Graves disease. The V gene lost 5 bases and the J gene lost 7 bases, with 18 bases spanning the gap. The CDR3 runs 16 residues. In building TCR beta libraries, iRepertoire HTBI primers were used together with Arm-PCR of CDR3 regions. TCRdb reprocessed the multiplex PCR reads via MiXCR and lists one record per CDR3 protein. This sample has some 500,000 distinct CDR3 sequences, with roughly 16% found just once. As for time point: newly diagnosed GD, antithyroid drugs for less than 3 months. The TCR library used RNA extracted from PBMCs. This clonotype was picked up many times. This same sample was also part of a study on T cells in Graves' hyperthyroidism and ophthalmopathy.

V and J are TRBV12-3 or TRBV12-4 and TRBJ1-6, with no clear D. The TCR sequence derives from a woman aged 35-60 years with Graves disease. Sequenced material: peripheral blood mononuclear cells (PBMCs), taken at new diagnosis, from a patient treated with antithyroid drugs. The CDR3: CASSLELGWGNSPLHF. In DNA, the CDR3 is TGTGCCAGCAGTCTAGAGTTGGGATGGGGAAATTCACCCCTCCACTTT.